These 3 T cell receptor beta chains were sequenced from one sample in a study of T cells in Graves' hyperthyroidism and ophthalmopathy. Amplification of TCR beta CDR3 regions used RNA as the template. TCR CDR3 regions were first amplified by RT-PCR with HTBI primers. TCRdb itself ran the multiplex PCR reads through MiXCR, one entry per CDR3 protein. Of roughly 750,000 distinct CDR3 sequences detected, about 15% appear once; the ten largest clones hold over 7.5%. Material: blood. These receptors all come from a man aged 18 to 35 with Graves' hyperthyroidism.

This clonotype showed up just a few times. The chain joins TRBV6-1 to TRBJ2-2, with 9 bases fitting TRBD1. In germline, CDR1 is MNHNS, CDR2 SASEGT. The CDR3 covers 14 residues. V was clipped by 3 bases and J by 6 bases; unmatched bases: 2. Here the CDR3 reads CASSDGQGPGELFF. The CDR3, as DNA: TGTGCCAGCAGTGACGGACAGGGGCCCGGGGAGCTGTTTTTT.

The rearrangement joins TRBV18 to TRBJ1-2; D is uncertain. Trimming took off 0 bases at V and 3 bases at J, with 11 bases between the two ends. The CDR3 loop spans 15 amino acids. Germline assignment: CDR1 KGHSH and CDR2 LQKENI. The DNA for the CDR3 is TGTGCCAGCTCACCACCGGTAGGGTGGGACTATGGCTACACCTTC. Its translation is CASSPPVGWDYGYTF.

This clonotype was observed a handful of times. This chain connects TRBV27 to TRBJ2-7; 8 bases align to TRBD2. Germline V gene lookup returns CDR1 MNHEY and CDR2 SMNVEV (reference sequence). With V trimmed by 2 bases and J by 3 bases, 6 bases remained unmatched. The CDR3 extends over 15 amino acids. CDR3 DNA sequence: TGTGCCAGCAGTTTAAGTCGGACTAGCTACTACGAGCAGTACTTC. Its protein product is CASSLSRTSYYEQYF.